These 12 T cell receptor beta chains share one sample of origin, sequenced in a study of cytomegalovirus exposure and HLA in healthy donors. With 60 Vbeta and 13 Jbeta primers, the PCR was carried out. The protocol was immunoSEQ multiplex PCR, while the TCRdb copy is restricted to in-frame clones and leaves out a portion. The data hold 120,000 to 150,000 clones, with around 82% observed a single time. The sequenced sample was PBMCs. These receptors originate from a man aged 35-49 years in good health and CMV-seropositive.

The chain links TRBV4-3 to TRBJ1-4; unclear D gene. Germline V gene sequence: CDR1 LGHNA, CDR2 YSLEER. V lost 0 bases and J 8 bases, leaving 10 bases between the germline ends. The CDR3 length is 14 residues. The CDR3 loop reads CASSQDRSPEKLFF. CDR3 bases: TGCGCCAGCAGCCAAGATCGGTCTCCGGAAAAACTGTTTTTT.

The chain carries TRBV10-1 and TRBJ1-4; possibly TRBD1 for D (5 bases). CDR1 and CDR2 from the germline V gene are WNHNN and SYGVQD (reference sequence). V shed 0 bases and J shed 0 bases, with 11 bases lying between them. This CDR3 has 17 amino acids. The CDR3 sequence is CASSESGGDTTNEKLFF. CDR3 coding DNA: TGCGCCAGCAGTGAGTCGGGGGGAGACACAACTAATGAAAAACTGTTTTTT.

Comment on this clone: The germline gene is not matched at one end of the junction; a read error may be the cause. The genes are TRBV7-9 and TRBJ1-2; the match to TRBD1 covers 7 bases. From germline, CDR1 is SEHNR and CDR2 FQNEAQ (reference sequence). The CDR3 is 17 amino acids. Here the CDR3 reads CASNLEIRTGSIYGYTF. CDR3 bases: TGTGCCAGCAACTTAGAGATAAGGACAGGCAGCATCTATGGCTACACCTTC.

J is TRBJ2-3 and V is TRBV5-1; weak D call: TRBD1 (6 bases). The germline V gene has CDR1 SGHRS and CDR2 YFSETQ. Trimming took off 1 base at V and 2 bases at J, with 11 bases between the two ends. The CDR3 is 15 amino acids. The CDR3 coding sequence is TGCGCCAGCAGCTTGACAGGGAGTTTCACAGATACGCAGTATTTT. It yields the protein CASSLTGSFTDTQYF.

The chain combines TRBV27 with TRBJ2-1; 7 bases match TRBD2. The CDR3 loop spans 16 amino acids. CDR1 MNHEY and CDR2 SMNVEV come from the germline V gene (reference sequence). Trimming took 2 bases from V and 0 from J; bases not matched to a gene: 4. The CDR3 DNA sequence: TGTGCCAGCAGTTTAAGGCGGGAGAGCTCCTACAATGAGCAGTTCTTC. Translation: CASSLRRESSYNEQFF.

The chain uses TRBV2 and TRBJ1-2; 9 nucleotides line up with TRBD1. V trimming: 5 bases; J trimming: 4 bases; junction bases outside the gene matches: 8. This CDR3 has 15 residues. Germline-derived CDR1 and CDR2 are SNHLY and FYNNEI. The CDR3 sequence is CASSRTGERTYGYTF. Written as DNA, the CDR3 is TGTGCCAGCAGTCGGACAGGGGAGAGAACCTATGGCTACACCTTC.

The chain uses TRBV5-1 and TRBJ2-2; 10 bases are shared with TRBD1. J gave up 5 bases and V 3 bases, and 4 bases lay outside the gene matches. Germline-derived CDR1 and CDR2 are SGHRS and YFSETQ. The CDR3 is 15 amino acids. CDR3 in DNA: TGCGCCAGCAGCTCGGGGACAGGGGAGACCGGGGAGCTGTTTTTT. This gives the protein CASSSGTGETGELFF. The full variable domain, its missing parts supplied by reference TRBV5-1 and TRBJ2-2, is KAGVTQTPRYLIKTRGQQVTLSCSPISGHRSVSWYQQTPGQGLQFLFEYFSETQRNKGNFPGRFSGRQFSNSRSEMNVSTLELGDSALYLCASSSGTGETGELFFGEGSRLTVL.

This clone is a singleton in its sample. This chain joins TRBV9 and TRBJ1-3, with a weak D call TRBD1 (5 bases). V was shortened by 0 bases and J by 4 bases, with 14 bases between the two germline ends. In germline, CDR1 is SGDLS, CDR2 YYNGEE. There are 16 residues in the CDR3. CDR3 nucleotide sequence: TGTGCCAGCAGCGTAGGGCCTGGGACTTCAGGAAACACCATATATTTT. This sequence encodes CASSVGPGTSGNTIYF.

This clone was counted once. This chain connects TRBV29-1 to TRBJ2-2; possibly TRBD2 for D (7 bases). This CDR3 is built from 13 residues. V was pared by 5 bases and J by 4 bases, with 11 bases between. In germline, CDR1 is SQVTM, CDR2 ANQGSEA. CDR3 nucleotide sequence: TGCAGCGTTCGTGGGGGGGCCACCGGGGAGCTGTTTTTT. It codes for CSVRGGATGELFF.

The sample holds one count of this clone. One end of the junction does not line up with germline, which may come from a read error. The CDR3: CAGSLGGGPQHF. In nucleotides, the CDR3 is TGTGCCGGCAGCTTGGGGGGAGGTCCTCAGCATTTT. V and J are TRBV5-4 and TRBJ1-5; maybe TRBD1 (5 bases). This CDR3 region has 12 residues. CDR1 SGHNT and CDR2 YYREEE come from the germline V gene (reference sequence). Looking up the rest from reference TRBV5-4 and TRBJ1-5 gives the full variable domain: ETGVTQSPTHLIKTRGQQVTLRCSSQSGHNTVSWYQQALGQGPQFIFQYYREEENGRGNFPPRFSGLQFPNYSSELNVNALELDDSALYLCAGSLGGGPQHFGDGTRLSIL.

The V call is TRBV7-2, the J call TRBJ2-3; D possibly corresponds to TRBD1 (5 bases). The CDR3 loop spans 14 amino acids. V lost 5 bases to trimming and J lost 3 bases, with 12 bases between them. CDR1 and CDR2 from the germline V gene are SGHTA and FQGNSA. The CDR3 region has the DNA TGTGCCAGCAGCCGAACGCCAGGGACAGATACGCAGTATTTT. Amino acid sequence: CASSRTPGTDTQYF.

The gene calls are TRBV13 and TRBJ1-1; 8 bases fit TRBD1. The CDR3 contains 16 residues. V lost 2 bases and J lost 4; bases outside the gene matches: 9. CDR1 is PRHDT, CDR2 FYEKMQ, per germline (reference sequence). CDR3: CASSLPGQGRLTEAFF. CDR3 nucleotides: TGTGCCAGCAGCTTACCCGGACAGGGCCGCCTCACTGAAGCTTTCTTT.